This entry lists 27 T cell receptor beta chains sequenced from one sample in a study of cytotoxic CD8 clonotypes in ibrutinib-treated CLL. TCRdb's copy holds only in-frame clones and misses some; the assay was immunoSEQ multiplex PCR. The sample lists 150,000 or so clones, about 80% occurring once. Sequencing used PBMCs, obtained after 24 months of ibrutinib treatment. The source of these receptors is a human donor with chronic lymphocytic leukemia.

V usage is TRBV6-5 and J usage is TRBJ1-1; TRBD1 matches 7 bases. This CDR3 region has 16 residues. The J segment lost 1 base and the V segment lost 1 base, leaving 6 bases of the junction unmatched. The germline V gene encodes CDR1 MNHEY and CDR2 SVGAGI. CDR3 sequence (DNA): TGTGCCAGCAGTTACTGGAGGGGGCGGGGGAACACTGAAGCTTTCTTT. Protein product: CASSYWRGRGNTEAFF.

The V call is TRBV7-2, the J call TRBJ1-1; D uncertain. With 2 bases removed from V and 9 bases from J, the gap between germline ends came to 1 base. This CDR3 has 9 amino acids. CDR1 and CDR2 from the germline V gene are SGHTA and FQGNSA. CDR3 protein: CASSLQAFF. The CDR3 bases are TGTGCCAGCAGCTTACAAGCTTTCTTT.

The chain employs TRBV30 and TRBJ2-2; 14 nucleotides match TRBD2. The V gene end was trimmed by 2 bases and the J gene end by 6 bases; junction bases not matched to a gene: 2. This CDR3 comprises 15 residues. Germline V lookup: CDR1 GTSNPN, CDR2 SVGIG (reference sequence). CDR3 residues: CAWSRGLAGAGELFF. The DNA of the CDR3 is TGTGCCTGGAGTCGGGGACTAGCGGGGGCCGGGGAGCTGTTTTTT.

CDR3 in DNA: TGTGCCAGCTCACCAGAACAGGGACCCAATTCACCCCTCCACTTT. Protein: CASSPEQGPNSPLHF. The V and J genes are TRBV18 and TRBJ1-6, with D possibly matching TRBD1 (6 bases). This CDR3 comprises 15 residues. Germline CDR1 is KGHSH and CDR2 is LQKENI. V lost 2 bases and J 7 bases, leaving 12 bases between the germline ends.

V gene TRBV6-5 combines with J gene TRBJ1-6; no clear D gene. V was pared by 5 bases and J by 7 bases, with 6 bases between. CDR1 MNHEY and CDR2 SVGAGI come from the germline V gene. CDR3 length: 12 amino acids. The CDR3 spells CASSLTNSPLHF. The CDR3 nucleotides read TGTGCCAGCAGTCTTACGAATTCACCCCTCCACTTT.

CDR3 nucleotide sequence: TGTGCCAGTAGTATATCGGGTATCTTAAACTATGGCTACACCTTC. This codes for CASSISGILNYGYTF. The V and J genes are TRBV19 and TRBJ1-2, with no clear D. Germline values: CDR1 LNHDA, CDR2 SQIVND (reference sequence). This CDR3 has 15 residues. Trimming took off 2 bases at V and 2 bases at J, with 12 bases between the two ends.

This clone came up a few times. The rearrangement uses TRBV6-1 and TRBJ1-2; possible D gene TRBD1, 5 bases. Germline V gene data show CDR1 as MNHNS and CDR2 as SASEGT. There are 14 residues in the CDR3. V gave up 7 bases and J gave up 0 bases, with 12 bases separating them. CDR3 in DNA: TGTGCCAGCAATCCGGGGCCCGCTAACTATGGCTACACCTTC. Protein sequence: CASNPGPANYGYTF.

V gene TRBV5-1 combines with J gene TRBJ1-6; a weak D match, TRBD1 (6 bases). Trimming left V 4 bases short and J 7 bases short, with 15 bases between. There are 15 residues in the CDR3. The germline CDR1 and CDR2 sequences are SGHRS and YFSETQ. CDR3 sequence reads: CASSPSQGTNSPLHF. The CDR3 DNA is TGCGCCAGCAGCCCTTCCCAGGGGACGAATTCACCCCTCCACTTT.

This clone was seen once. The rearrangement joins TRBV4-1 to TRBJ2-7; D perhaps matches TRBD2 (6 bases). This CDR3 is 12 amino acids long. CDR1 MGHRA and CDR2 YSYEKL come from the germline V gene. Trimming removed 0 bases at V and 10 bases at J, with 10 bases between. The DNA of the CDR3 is TGCGCCAGCAGCCAAGATCGGGAGAAACAGTACTTC. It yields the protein CASSQDREKQYF.

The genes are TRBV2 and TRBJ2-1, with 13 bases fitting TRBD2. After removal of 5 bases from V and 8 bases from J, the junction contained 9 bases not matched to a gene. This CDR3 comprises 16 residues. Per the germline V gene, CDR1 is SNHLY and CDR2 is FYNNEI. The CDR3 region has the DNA TGTGCCAGCAGTTCCAGACTAGCGGGAGGAATTTATGAGCAGTTCTTC. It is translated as CASSSRLAGGIYEQFF. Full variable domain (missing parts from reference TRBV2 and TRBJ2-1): EPEVTQTPSHQVTQMGQEVILRCVPISNHLYFYWYRQILGQKVEFLVSFYNNEISEKSEIFDDQFSVERPDGSNFTLKIRSTKLEDSAMYFCASSSRLAGGIYEQFFGPGTRLTVL.

CDR3 in DNA: TGTGCCAGCAGTTACTCTAGCTCTGGAAACACCATATATTTT. It specifies CASSYSSSGNTIYF. The rearrangement joins TRBV6-6 to TRBJ1-3; no firm D call. The germline V and J ends were trimmed by 0 bases and 0 bases, with 3 bases remaining between them. The CDR3 has 14 residues. The germline V gene encodes CDR1 MNHNY and CDR2 SVGAGI (reference sequence).

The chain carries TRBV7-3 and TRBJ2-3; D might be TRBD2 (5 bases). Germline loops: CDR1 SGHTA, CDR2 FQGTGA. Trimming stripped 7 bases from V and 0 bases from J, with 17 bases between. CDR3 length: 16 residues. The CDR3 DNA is TGTGCCAGCAATTCAGGAGCGGCGCCTAGCACAGATACGCAGTATTTT. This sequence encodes CASNSGAAPSTDTQYF.

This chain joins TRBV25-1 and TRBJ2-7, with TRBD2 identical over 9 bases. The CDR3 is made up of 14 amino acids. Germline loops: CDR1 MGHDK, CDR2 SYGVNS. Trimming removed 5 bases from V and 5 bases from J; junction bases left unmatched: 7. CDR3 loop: CASSLAGDENEQYF. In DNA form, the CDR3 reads TGTGCCAGCAGTTTAGCGGGAGACGAGAACGAGCAGTACTTC.

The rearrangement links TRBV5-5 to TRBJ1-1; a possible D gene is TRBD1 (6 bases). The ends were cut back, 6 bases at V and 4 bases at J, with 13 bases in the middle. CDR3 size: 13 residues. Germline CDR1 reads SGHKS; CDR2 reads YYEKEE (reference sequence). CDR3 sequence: CASIPGGGTEAFF. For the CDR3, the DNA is TGTGCCAGCATCCCCGGGGGCGGCACTGAAGCTTTCTTT.

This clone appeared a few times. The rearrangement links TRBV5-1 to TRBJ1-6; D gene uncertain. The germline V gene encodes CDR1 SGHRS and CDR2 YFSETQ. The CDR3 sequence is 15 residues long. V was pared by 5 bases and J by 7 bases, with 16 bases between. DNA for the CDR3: TGCGCCAGCAGTCGCACCGGGGTAGAGAATTCACCCCTCCACTTT. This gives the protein CASSRTGVENSPLHF.

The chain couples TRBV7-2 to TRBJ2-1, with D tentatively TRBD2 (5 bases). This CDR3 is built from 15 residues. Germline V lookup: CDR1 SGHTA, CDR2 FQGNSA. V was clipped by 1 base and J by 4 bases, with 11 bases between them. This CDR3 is CASSLESGKYNEQFF. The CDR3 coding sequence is TGTGCCAGCAGCTTAGAGTCGGGGAAATACAATGAGCAGTTCTTC.

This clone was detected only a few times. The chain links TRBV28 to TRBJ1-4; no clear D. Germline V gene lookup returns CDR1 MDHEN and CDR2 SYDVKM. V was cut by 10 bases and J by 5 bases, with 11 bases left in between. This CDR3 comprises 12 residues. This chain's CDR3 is CATRELNEKLFF. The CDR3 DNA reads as TGTGCCACCCGGGAATTGAATGAAAAACTGTTTTTT.

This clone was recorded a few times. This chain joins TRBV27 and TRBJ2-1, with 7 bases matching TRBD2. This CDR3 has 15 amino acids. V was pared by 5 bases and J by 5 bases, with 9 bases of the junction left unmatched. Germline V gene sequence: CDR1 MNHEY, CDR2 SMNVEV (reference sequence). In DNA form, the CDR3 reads TGTGCCAGCAGTCTAGAACCCAGCGGGAACAATGAGCAGTTCTTC. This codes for CASSLEPSGNNEQFF.

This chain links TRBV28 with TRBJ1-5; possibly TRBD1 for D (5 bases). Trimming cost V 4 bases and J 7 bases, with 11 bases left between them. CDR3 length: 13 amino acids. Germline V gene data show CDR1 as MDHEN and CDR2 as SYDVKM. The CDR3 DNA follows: TGTGCCAGCAGTTGGGGGAAGAGCCAGCCCCAGCATTTT. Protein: CASSWGKSQPQHF.

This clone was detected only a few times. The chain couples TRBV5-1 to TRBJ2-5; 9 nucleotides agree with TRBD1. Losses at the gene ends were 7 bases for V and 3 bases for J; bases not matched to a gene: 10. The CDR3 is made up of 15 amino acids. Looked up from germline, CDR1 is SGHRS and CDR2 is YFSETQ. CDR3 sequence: CASHRGHSGKETQYF. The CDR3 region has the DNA TGCGCCAGCCACAGGGGGCATAGTGGGAAAGAGACCCAGTACTTC.

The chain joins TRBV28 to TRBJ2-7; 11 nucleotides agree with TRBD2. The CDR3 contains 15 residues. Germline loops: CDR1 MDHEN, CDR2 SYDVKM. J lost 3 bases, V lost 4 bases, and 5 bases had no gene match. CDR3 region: CASSSGLAAYYEQYF. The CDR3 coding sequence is TGTGCCAGCAGTTCGGGACTAGCGGCTTACTACGAGCAGTACTTC.

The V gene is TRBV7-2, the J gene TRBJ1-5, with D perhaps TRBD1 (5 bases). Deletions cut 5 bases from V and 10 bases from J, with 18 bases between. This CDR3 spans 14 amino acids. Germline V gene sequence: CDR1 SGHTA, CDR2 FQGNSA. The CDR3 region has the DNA TGTGCCAGCAGCCCCCTGGCAGGGATTGGTCCCCAGCATTTT. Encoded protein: CASSPLAGIGPQHF. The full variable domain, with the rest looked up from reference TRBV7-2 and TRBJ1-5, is GAGVSQSPSNKVTEKGKDVELRCDPISGHTALYWYRQSLGQGLEFLIYFQGNSAPDKSGLPSDRFSAERTGGSVSTLTIQRTQQEDSAVYLCASSPLAGIGPQHFGDGTRLSIL.

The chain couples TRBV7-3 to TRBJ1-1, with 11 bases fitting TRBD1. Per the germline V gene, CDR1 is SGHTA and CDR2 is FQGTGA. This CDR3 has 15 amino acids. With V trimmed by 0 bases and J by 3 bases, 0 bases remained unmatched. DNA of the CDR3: TGTGCCAGCAGCTTAACGGGACAGGGGGACACTGAAGCTTTCTTT. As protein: CASSLTGQGDTEAFF.

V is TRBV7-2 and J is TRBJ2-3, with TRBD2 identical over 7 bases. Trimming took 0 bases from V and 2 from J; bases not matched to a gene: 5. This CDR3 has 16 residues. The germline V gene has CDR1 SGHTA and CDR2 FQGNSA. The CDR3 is CASSLALRDYTDTQYF. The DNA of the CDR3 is TGTGCCAGCAGCTTAGCGCTCCGGGACTACACAGATACGCAGTATTTT.

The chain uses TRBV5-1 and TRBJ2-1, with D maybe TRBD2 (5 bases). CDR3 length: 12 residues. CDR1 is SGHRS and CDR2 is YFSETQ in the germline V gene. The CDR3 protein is CASVARNNEQFF. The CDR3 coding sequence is TGCGCGTCGGTAGCGAGAAACAATGAGCAGTTCTTC.

CDR3 sequence reads: CASSVRAGSSYEQYF. CDR3 bases: TGTGCCAGCAGTGTACGGGCGGGAAGCTCCTACGAGCAGTACTTC. V usage is TRBV6-1 and J usage is TRBJ2-7, with D possibly being TRBD2 (6 bases). Germline V CDR1 and CDR2: MNHNS, SASEGT. This CDR3 is built from 15 residues. Trimming cost V 4 bases and J 0 bases, with 13 bases left between them.

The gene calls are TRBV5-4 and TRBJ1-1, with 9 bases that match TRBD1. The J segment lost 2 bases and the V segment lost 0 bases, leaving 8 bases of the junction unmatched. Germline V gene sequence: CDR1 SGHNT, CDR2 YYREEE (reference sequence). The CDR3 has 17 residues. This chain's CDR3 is CASSLDRGRGGNTEAFF. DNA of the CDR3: TGTGCCAGCAGCTTGGACAGGGGGCGTGGAGGAAACACTGAAGCTTTCTTT.